This entry lists 27 T cell receptor beta chains sequenced from one sample in a study of T cells after yellow fever vaccination. TCRdb processed the 5' RACE reads anew with MiXCR; each CDR3 protein has one entry. The data hold 360,000 or so distinct CDR3 sequences, with around a tenth observed a single time. The material sequenced was PBMCs, taken on the day of the first yellow fever vaccination. The receptor source for this set is a man aged 18-30 years who received the YFV17D yellow fever vaccine.

The sample holds a few counts of this clonotype. This chain links TRBV15 with TRBJ2-1; D is unresolved. Germline CDR1 is LNHNV and CDR2 is YYDKDF (reference sequence). The CDR3 is 16 amino acids. Trimming removed 4 bases at V and 3 bases at J, with 16 bases between. The CDR3, as DNA: TGTGCCACCAGCACCGTTGCCCCCCCCGGCTACAATGAGCAGTTCTTC. Protein product: CATSTVAPPGYNEQFF.

This clonotype was found many times. The chain couples TRBV6-2 or TRBV6-3 to TRBJ1-5; TRBD1 aligns across 8 bases. Germline trimming cut 6 bases from V and 7 bases from J; bases unmatched to any gene: 8. Germline V CDR1 and CDR2: MNHEY, SVGEGT. CDR3 length equals 14 residues. As DNA, the CDR3 is TGTGCCAGCAGCGACAGGGGCAGTAGGCAGCCCCAGCATTTT. Translated, it gives CASSDRGSRQPQHF.

There are a few counts of this clonotype. Here the CDR3 DNA reads TGTGCCAGCAGCGAAAAAGGGGCCTGGGCCACCGGGGAGCTGTTTTTT. This encodes CASSEKGAWATGELFF. The chain links TRBV7-2 to TRBJ2-2, with a weak D call TRBD1 (5 bases). This CDR3 spans 16 amino acids. Trimming shortened V by 5 bases and J by 4 bases, and 17 bases separated the two germline ends. Germline loops: CDR1 SGHTA, CDR2 FQGNSA.

The rearrangement links TRBV7-2 to TRBJ1-1; no clear D. With 5 bases removed from V and 8 bases from J, the gap between germline ends came to 15 bases. There are 13 residues in the CDR3. The germline CDR1 and CDR2 sequences are SGHTA and FQGNSA. The CDR3 DNA follows: TGTGCCAGCAGCCAAAATCGGCGCGGGGAAGCTTTCTTT. Its translation: CASSQNRRGEAFF.

There are many counts of this clonotype. This rearrangement joins TRBV5-1 to TRBJ2-5; TRBD1 aligns across 9 bases. The CDR3 is made up of 14 amino acids. V shed 3 bases, J shed 0 bases, and the junction held 0 bases outside the gene matches. The germline V gene encodes CDR1 SGHRS and CDR2 YFSETQ. DNA for the CDR3: TGCGCCAGCAGCTACAGGGGGCACCAAGAGACCCAGTACTTC. Its protein is CASSYRGHQETQYF.

This clonotype occurred many times. The chain recombines TRBV5-6 with TRBJ2-6, with TRBD1 matching 8 bases. V trimming: 2 bases; J trimming: 0 bases; junction bases outside the gene matches: 7. Looked up from germline, CDR1 is SGHDT and CDR2 is YYEEEE. The CDR3 loop spans 18 amino acids. CDR3 sequence: CASSLLRDRHSGANVLTF. The CDR3 DNA is TGTGCCAGCAGCTTACTCCGGGACAGGCACTCTGGGGCCAACGTCCTGACTTTC.

This clonotype was picked up a small number of times. The rearrangement joins TRBV6-5 to TRBJ2-3, with D hard to call. V was trimmed by 1 base and J by 0 bases, leaving 8 bases between them. This CDR3 contains 15 residues. CDR1 is MNHEY, CDR2 SVGAGI, per germline. CDR3 region: CASSYYGSSTDTQYF. The CDR3 coding sequence is TGTGCCAGCAGTTACTACGGTTCGAGCACAGATACGCAGTATTTT.

This clonotype was seen a handful of times. The chain is built from TRBV27 and TRBJ2-3, with 11 bases aligning to TRBD2. The CDR3 has 16 amino acids. CDR1 is MNHEY and CDR2 is SMNVEV in the germline V gene (reference sequence). V shed 4 bases and J 5 bases; nucleotides not matched to a gene: 8. CDR3 region: CASSSLSGGAVDTQYF. Written as DNA, the CDR3 is TGTGCCAGCAGTTCCCTTAGCGGGGGGGCCGTAGATACGCAGTATTTT.

CDR3 nucleotide sequence: TGCGCCAGCAGCTTGGCCACAACTAGCGGGGCGGCAGATACGCAGTATTTT. This translates into CASSLATTSGAADTQYF. The chain has TRBV5-1 and TRBJ2-3, with 10 bases that match TRBD2. In germline, CDR1 is SGHRS, CDR2 YFSETQ. There are 17 residues in the CDR3. The V and J ends lost 0 bases and 4 bases, in that order; junction bases with no gene match: 8.

The chain links TRBV3-1 to TRBJ2-3; no clear D gene. The germline gives CDR1 LGHDT, CDR2 YNNKEL (reference sequence). The length of the CDR3 is 17 residues. V lost 4 bases and J 0 bases, leaving 17 bases between the germline ends. Here the CDR3 reads CASSPWTETSSTDTQYF. In DNA, the CDR3 is TGTGCCAGCAGCCCATGGACGGAGACCTCTAGCACAGATACGCAGTATTTT.

V is TRBV18 and J is TRBJ2-7, with unresolved D. The V gene lost 3 bases and the J gene lost 1 base, with 10 bases spanning the gap. The CDR3 sequence is 14 residues long. Germline CDR1 and CDR2: KGHSH and LQKENI. CDR3 sequence reads: CASSPPIGSYEQYF. CDR3 nucleotide sequence: TGTGCCAGCTCACCCCCGATCGGATCCTACGAGCAGTACTTC.

The DNA of the CDR3 is TGTGCCAGCAGCCACCGGGGGGGGACGGTAGATACGCAGTATTTT. Its translation is CASSHRGGTVDTQYF. The rearrangement uses TRBV7-2 and TRBJ2-3; 8 nucleotides agree with TRBD2. CDR3 length: 15 amino acids. Germline trimming cut 5 bases from V and 5 bases from J; bases unmatched to any gene: 9. Germline assignment: CDR1 SGHTA and CDR2 FQGNSA.

This clonotype has more than one count but fewer than ten. The chain recombines TRBV12-3 or TRBV12-4 with TRBJ1-3, with a tentative D call TRBD1 (6 bases). V lost 0 bases and J lost 1, with 16 bases in between. The CDR3 runs to 18 residues. Written as DNA, the CDR3 is TGTGCCAGCAGTTTAGCGCCTGGGGGCGCGGTTTCTGGAAACACCATATATTTT. Translating gives CASSLAPGGAVSGNTIYF.

This clonotype occurred a few times. The J gene is TRBJ2-3, the V gene TRBV25-1; the D gene is possibly TRBD1 (5 bases). Per germline, CDR1 MGHDK and CDR2 SYGVNS. Deletions cut 1 base from V and 4 bases from J, with 9 bases between. The CDR3 totals 14 residues. CDR3 loop: CASSELQGPDTQYF. CDR3 bases: TGTGCCAGCAGTGAATTGCAGGGCCCAGATACGCAGTATTTT.

This clonotype showed up many times. This rearrangement joins TRBV12-3 or TRBV12-4 to TRBJ2-3; 8 bases match TRBD1. Trimming removed 6 bases from V and 4 bases from J; junction bases left unmatched: 6. The CDR3 length is 14 residues. The CDR3: CASRHGQGADTQYF. The CDR3 coding sequence is TGTGCCAGCAGGCACGGACAGGGAGCAGATACGCAGTATTTT.

This clonotype was observed many times. CDR3: CASSLVAGRNTEAFF. The CDR3 nucleotides read TGCGCCAGCAGCTTGGTGGCAGGGAGGAACACTGAAGCTTTCTTT. This rearrangement joins TRBV5-1 to TRBJ1-1, with D perhaps TRBD1 (5 bases). V lost 0 bases and J 1 base, leaving 10 bases between the germline ends. CDR1 is SGHRS, CDR2 YFSETQ, per germline. This CDR3 is built from 15 residues.

This clonotype was recorded many times. The genes are TRBV4-2 and TRBJ2-1, with TRBD1 identical over 8 bases. With V trimmed by 4 bases and J by 8 bases, 13 bases remained unmatched. The CDR3 is 16 residues long. Germline loops: CDR1 LGHNA, CDR2 YNFKEQ. Here the CDR3 reads CASSPRSGGNGYEQFF. For the CDR3, the DNA is TGTGCCAGCAGCCCCCGGTCAGGGGGCAATGGGTATGAGCAGTTCTTC.

This rearrangement joins TRBV7-9 to TRBJ2-3; D may be TRBD1 (6 bases). The germline V gene encodes CDR1 SEHNR and CDR2 FQNEAQ (reference sequence). Trimming pared 3 bases from V and 2 bases from J, leaving 15 bases between. There are 16 residues in the CDR3. The CDR3 nucleotides are TGTGCCAGCAGCTTGGGTAGGGACACCCTCACAGATACGCAGTATTTT. Amino acid sequence: CASSLGRDTLTDTQYF.

This clonotype was observed many times. CDR3 region: CASSYQGFEQYF. The CDR3 DNA sequence: TGTGCCAGCAGCTACCAGGGGTTCGAGCAGTACTTC. The chain uses TRBV27 and TRBJ2-7; a possible D gene is TRBD1 (6 bases). The CDR3 is made up of 12 amino acids. Trimming pared 6 bases from V and 6 bases from J, leaving 12 bases between. Germline CDR1 and CDR2: MNHEY and SMNVEV (reference sequence).

This clonotype turned up a few times. The chain carries TRBV5-1 and TRBJ1-1, with 8 bases fitting TRBD1. Germline V lookup: CDR1 SGHRS, CDR2 YFSETQ. The CDR3 length is 14 residues. V shed 3 bases, J shed 3 bases, and the junction held 4 bases outside the gene matches. For the CDR3, the DNA is TGCGCCAGCAGCTCGGGACAGGTTTACACTGAAGCTTTCTTT. The encoded protein is CASSSGQVYTEAFF.

This clonotype has only a few counts. The V call is TRBV6-1, the J call TRBJ2-1; 7 bases agree with TRBD1. The CDR3 length is 16 residues. V dropped 6 bases and J dropped 4; count of bases not matched to a gene: 12. In germline, CDR1 is MNHNS, CDR2 SASEGT. CDR3 residues: CASRIQGSFPYNEQFF. The CDR3 bases are TGTGCCAGCAGGATACAGGGGTCGTTCCCATACAATGAGCAGTTCTTC.

The chain recombines TRBV18 with TRBJ2-3; weak D call: TRBD1 (5 bases). CDR1 and CDR2 (germline): KGHSH, LQKENI. The CDR3 length is 13 residues. The germline V and J ends were trimmed by 4 bases and 6 bases, with 11 bases remaining between them. CDR3 DNA sequence: TGTGCCAGCTCACGGCAGGGCGCGGATACGCAGTATTTT. Residues: CASSRQGADTQYF.

This clonotype has a handful of counts. The genes are TRBV5-1 and TRBJ2-5, with D perhaps TRBD1 (6 bases). Deletions cut 3 bases from V and 4 bases from J, with 19 bases between. There are 16 residues in the CDR3. The germline V gene encodes CDR1 SGHRS and CDR2 YFSETQ. For the CDR3, the DNA is TGCGCCAGCAGCTCGAGATCCCAGGGGCGCGGAGAGACCCAGTACTTC. It is translated as CASSSRSQGRGETQYF.

Ten or more counts support this clonotype. This chain uses TRBV7-9 with TRBJ2-5; TRBD2 matches 7 bases. CDR3 length equals 15 residues. Germline assignment: CDR1 SEHNR and CDR2 FQNEAQ (reference sequence). J was trimmed by 0 bases and V by 0 bases; bases with no gene match: 1. CDR3 in amino acids: CASSLAGGYQETQYF. In nucleotides, the CDR3 is TGTGCCAGCAGCTTAGCCGGGGGGTACCAAGAGACCCAGTACTTC.

The table lists this clonotype with a few counts. The chain carries TRBV10-3 and TRBJ2-1; no clear D. The CDR3 is 11 amino acids. Trimming left V 10 bases short and J 7 bases short, with 11 bases between. Germline loops: CDR1 ENHRY, CDR2 SYGVKD. The CDR3 region has the DNA TGTGCCACGGACCACGAGAATGAGCAGTTCTTC. Residues: CATDHENEQFF.

The J gene is TRBJ2-3, the V gene TRBV5-1; D is perhaps TRBD1 (6 bases). Germline CDR1 SGHRS, CDR2 YFSETQ. V lost 4 bases, J lost 4 bases, and 10 bases lay in between. The CDR3 sequence is 13 residues long. This CDR3 is CASSRTESDTQYF. CDR3 DNA sequence: TGCGCCAGCAGCCGGACAGAGTCAGATACGCAGTATTTT.

The chain couples TRBV18 to TRBJ2-7; 9 nucleotides agree with TRBD2. Germline CDR1 is KGHSH and CDR2 is LQKENI. Unmatched junction bases numbered 8, after V lost 2 bases and J lost 6 bases. CDR3 length: 15 residues. The CDR3 protein is CASSPRSSGGGEQYV. As DNA, the CDR3 is TGTGCCAGCTCACCAAGGAGTAGCGGGGGCGGCGAGCAGTACGTC.